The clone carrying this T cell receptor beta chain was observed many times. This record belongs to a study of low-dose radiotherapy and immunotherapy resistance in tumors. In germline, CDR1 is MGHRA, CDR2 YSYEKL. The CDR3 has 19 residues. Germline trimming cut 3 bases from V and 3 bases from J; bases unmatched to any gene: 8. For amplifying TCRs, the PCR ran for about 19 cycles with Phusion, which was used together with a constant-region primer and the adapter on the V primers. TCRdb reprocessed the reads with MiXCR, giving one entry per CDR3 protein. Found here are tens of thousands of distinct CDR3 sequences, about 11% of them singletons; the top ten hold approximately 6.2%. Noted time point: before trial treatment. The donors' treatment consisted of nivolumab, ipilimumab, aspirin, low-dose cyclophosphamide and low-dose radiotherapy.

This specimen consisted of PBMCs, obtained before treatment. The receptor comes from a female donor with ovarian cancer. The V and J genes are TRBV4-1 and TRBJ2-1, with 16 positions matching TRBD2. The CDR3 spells CASSHPGLAGGPGYNEQFF. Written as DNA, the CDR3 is TGCGCCAGCAGCCACCCGGGACTAGCGGGAGGGCCGGGCTACAATGAGCAGTTCTTC.